This T cell receptor (beta chain) came from a study of T cells after yellow fever vaccination (dated by TCRdb to the late 2010s). Looking at the study overall: The SMART-Seq v4 Ultra Low Input RNA kit was used to prepare libraries from fractions with low cell numbers. Blood was collected at multiple timepoints before and after primary and secondary immunization, and bulk PBMC replicates and cell subsets were isolated. To follow T-cell clones before and after both primary and booster YFV17D yellow fever vaccination, bulk TCR alpha and beta repertoires underwent longitudinal sequencing. The cohort comprised two healthy male donors, one aged 18 to 29 and one aged 30 to 40 years.

V loses 6 bases, J loses 7 bases, and the germline ends lie 14 bases apart. Including cysteine and phenylalanine, the CDR3 has 13 amino acids. Here the CDR3 DNA is all that survives: 39 bases in frame from base 1. Per the germline V gene (reference sequence), SEHNR is the CDR1 and FQNEAQ is the CDR2. With respect to this clonotype: Its antigen specificity is not known. There are no base qualities to consult, and no much larger clone falls within one base.

General conclusions and limits of the study: FACS-sorted repertoires could contain abundant contaminating clonotypes from the bulk population, so computational filtering was required. Only two donors were included in the study, so the extent to which the findings can be generalized is limited. A small fraction of clonotypes showed up in both the CD4 and CD8 compartments, probably as a result of convergent recombination. Compared with the primary T-cell response, the secondary T-cell response was faster but weaker, reaching its peak on day 5 rather than on day 15. After the booster, most clones that had expanded after primary vaccination were detected again (about 97% of CD4 and about 88% of CD8), suggesting broad maintenance of memory.

The sequencer listed for this sample is Illumina NovaSeq 6000. TCR cDNA was synthesized by 5'RACE template switching, which introduced a universal primer site and unique molecular identifiers. Priming for cDNA synthesis came from both the TCR alpha and TCR beta constant segments. Libraries were amplified in two PCR steps, with sample barcodes and sequencing adapters added in the second step. Sequencing of libraries was performed on Illumina HiSeq 2500 (2x100 bp) or NovaSeq (2x150 bp). Concerning the study's data processing: MIGEC handled demultiplexing of reads and collapsing into UMI consensus sequences, while MiXCR performed V(D)J alignment. Vaccine-responding clonotypes were defined with edgeR using replicate PBMC samples, requiring FDR below 0.01 and a log2 fold change above 5 up to day 15. Each bulk clonotype was labeled CD4 or CD8 based on which sequenced repertoire, CD4 or CD8, contained the clonotype at higher abundance. Through fastp at Q25 and MiXCR, TCRdb rebuilt clones from the public reads, retaining in-frame beta chains. Merged by CDR3 protein, the rows form single entries marked with the most common genes and DNA. In this record, the V and J calls reflect TCRdb's handling and not the investigators' own analysis. The sample table shows roughly 400,000 distinct CDR3 sequences, and around 19% are seen once. The biggest ten clones account for roughly a sixth of the sample.

In light of the paper, this sample's treatment or condition label describes: live attenuated yellow fever vaccine strain. At each blood-draw timepoint, two biological replicates of bulk PBMCs were collected. PBMCs were isolated from peripheral blood using a standard Ficoll-Paque protocol. RNA was extracted with TriZol from bulk PBMCs, CD4 and CD8 fractions, and dextramer-positive and dextramer-negative fractions. The receptor was isolated from a man between 18 and 35 years old who received the YFV17D yellow fever vaccine. The receptor chain draws on TRBV7-9 and TRBJ2-3, with the D segment identity uncertain. The sample consisted of PBMCs, taken before the yellow fever booster vaccination. In nucleotide form, the sequence is TGTGCCAGCAGGGATGCATTATCAAATACGCAGTATTTT. Its amino acids are CASRDALSNTQYF.